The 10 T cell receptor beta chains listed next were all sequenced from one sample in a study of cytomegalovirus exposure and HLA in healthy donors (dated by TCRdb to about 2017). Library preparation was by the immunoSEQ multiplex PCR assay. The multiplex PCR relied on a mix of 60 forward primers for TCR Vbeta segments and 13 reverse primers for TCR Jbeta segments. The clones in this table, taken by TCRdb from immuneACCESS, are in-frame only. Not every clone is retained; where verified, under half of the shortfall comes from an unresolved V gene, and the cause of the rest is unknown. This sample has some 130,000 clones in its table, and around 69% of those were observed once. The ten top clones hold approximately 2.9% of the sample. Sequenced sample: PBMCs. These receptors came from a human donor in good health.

CDR3 protein: CASSVHRETQYF. The DNA of the CDR3 is TGTGCCAGCAGCGTGCACAGGGAGACCCAGTACTTC. The chain couples TRBV5-6 to TRBJ2-5, with D possibly TRBD1 on 5 matching bases. Trimming stripped 4 bases from V and 5 bases from J, with 9 bases between. CDR3 length: 12 residues. From germline, CDR1 is SGHDT and CDR2 YYEEEE.

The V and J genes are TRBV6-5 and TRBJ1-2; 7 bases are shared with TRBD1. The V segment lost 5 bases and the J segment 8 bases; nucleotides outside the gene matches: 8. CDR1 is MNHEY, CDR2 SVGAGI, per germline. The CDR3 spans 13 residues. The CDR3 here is CASSKAGGYGYTF. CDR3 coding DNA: TGTGCCAGCAGTAAGGCAGGGGGATACGGCTACACCTTC.

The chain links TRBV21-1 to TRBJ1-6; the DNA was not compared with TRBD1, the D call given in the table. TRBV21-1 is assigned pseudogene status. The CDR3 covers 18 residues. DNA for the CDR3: TGTGCCAGCAGCAAAGGCGACAGGGTGGGCTCCTATAATTCACCCCTCCACTTT. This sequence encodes CASSKGDRVGSYNSPLHF.

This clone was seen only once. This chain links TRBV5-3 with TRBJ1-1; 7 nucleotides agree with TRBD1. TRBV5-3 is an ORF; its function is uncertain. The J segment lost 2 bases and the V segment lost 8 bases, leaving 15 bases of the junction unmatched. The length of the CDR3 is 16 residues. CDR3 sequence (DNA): TGTGCCAGTAAAAATCAGGGGGTTAGGCGAAACACTGAAGCTTTCTTT. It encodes CASKNQGVRRNTEAFF.

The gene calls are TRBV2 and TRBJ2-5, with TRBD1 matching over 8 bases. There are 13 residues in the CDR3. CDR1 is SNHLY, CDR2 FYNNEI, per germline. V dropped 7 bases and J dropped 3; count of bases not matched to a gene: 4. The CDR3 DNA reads TGTGCCAGCATCTTGGACAGGGAAGAGACCCAGTACTTC. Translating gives CASILDREETQYF.

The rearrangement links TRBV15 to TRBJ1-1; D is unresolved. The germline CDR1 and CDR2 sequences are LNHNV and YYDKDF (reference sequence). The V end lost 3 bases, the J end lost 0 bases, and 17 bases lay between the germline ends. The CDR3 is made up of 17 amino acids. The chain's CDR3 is CATSSAVGGRMNTEAFF. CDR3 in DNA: TGTGCCACCAGCAGCGCAGTCGGAGGACGGATGAACACTGAAGCTTTCTTT.

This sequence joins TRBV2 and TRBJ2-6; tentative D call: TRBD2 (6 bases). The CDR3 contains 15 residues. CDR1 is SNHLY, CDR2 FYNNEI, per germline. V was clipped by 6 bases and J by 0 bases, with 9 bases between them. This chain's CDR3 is CASREGVSGANVLTF. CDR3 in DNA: TGTGCCAGCAGGGAGGGTGTCTCTGGGGCCAACGTCCTGACTTTC.

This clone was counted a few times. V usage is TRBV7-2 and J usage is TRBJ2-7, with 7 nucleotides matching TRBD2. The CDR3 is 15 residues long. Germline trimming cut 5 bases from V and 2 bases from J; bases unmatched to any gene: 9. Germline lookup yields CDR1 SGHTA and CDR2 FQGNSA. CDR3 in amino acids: CASSLLAGGPYEQYF. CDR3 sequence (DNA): TGTGCCAGCAGCCTCTTAGCGGGTGGACCCTACGAGCAGTACTTC.

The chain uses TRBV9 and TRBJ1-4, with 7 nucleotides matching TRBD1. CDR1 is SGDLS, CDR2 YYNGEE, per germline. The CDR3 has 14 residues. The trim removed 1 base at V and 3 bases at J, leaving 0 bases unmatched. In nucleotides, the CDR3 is TGTGCCAGCAGCGTACAGGGGGCTAATGAAAAACTGTTTTTT. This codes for CASSVQGANEKLFF.

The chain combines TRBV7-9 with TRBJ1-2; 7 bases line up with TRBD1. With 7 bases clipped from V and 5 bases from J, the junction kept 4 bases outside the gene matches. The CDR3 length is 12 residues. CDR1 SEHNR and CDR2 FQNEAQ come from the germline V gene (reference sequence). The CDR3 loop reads CASNTGDYGYTF. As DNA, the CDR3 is TGTGCCAGCAACACAGGGGATTATGGCTACACCTTC.